This T cell receptor beta chain was captured by sequencing in a study of T cells in Graves' hyperthyroidism and ophthalmopathy. Together with thyroid ultrasound, orbital computed tomography, serum thyroxine and TRAb, clinical symptoms were used for diagnoses. This CDR3 contains 16 residues. Germline trimming cut 4 bases from V and 2 bases from J; bases unmatched to any gene: 10. Germline values: CDR1 LGHDT, CDR2 YNNKEL (reference sequence). This clonotype was seen at least ten times. TCR beta CDR3 region amplification was performed from RNA transcripts. HTBI primers were used for first-round RT-PCR of the TCR CDR3. TCRdb fed the multiplex PCR reads into MiXCR, producing one record per CDR3 protein. The sample has 530,000 or so distinct CDR3 sequences; 17% are singletons.

The J gene is TRBJ1-2, the V gene TRBV3-1; TRBD1 aligns across 7 bases. The sequence was obtained from a woman under 30 with Graves' ophthalmopathy. Sequencing was performed on blood. The DNA of the CDR3 is TGTGCCAGCAGCCCAGGGAGGGGGCGACGGAACTATGGCTACACCTTC. Encoded protein: CASSPGRGRRNYGYTF.